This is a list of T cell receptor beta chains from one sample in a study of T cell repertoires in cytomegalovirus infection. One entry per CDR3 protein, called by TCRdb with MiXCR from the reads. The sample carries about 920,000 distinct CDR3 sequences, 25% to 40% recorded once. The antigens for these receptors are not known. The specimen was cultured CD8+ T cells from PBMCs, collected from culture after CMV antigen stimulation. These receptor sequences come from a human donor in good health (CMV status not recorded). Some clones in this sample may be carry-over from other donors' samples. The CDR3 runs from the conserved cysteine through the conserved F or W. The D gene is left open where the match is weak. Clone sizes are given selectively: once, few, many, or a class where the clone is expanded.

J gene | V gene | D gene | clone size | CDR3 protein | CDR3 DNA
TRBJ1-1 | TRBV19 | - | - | CASSSGVAEAFF | TGTGCCAGTAGTTCAGGGGTCGCTGAAGCTTTCTTT
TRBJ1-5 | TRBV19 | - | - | CASSIDPDIYNQPQHF | TGTGCCAGTAGTATAGATCCAGACATTTACAATCAGCCCCAGCATTTT
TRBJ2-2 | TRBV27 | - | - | CASRQGGRTGELFF | TGTGCCAGTAGACAGGGCGGGAGAACCGGGGAGCTGTTTTTT
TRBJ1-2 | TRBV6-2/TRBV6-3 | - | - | CASSPPADRNGYTF | TGTGCCAGCAGTCCCCCCGCGGACAGAAATGGCTACACCTTC
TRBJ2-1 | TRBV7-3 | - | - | CASSLQRYELHEQFF | TGTGCCAGCAGCCTCCAACGGTATGAGTTGCATGAGCAGTTCTTC
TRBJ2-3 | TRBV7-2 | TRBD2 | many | CASSLPLGGGPDTQYF | TGTGCCAGCAGCTTACCCCTCGGGGGGGGCCCAGATACGCAGTATTTT
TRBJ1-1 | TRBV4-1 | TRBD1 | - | CASSQVQGSNTEAFF | TGCGCCAGCAGCCAGGTACAGGGGAGCAACACTGAAGCTTTCTTT
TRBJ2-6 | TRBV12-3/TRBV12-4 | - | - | CASTLRGAPLSGANVLTF | TGTGCCAGCACCTTAAGGGGGGCCCCCCTCTCTGGGGCCAACGTCCTGACTTTC
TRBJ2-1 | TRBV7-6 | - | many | CASRGALPEQFF | TGTGCCAGCAGGGGGGCTTTACCTGAGCAGTTCTTC
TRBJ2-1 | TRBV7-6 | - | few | CASSLARQMAPNEQFF | TGTGCCAGCAGCTTAGCGAGGCAAATGGCCCCGAATGAGCAGTTCTTC
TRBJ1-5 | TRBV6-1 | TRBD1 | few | CASSDSPGQALNQPQHF | TGTGCCAGCAGTGATAGCCCGGGACAGGCCCTTAATCAGCCCCAGCATTTT
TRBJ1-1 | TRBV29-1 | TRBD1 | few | CSVAGTGKMNTEAFF | TGCAGCGTAGCCGGGACAGGAAAAATGAACACTGAAGCTTTCTTT
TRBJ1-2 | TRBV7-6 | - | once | CASSAQRRENYGYTF | TGTGCCAGCAGCGCACAGCGAAGGGAGAACTATGGCTACACCTTC
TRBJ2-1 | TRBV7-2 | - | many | CASSLNGPGNEQFF | TGTGCCAGCAGCTTAAATGGGCCGGGTAATGAGCAGTTCTTC
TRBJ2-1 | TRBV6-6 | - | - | CASSYSFFAEVF | TGTGCCAGCAGTTACTCGTTTTTCGCAGAGGTCTTC
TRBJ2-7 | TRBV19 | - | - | CASSIVPGPLVTFYEQYF | TGTGCCAGTAGTATAGTCCCGGGACCCCTCGTAACCTTCTACGAGCAGTACTTC
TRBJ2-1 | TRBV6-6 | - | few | CASSYSKREQFF | TGTGCCAGCAGTTACTCGAAAAGAGAGCAGTTCTTC